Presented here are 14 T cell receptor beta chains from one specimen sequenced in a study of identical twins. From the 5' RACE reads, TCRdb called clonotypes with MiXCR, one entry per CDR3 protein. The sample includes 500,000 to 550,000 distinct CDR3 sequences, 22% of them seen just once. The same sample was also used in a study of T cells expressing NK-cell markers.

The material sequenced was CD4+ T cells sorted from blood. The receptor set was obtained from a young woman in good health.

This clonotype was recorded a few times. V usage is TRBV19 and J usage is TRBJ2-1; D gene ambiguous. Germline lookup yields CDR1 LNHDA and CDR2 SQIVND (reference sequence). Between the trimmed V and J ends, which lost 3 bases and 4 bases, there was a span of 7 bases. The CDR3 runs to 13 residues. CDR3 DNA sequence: TGTGCCAGTAGTATTAACTTTTACAATGAGCAGTTCTTC. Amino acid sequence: CASSINFYNEQFF.

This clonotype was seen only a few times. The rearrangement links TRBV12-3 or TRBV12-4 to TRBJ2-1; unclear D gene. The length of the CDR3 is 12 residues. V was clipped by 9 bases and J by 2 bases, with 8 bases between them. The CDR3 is CASFYTYNEQFF. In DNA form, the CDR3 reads TGTGCCAGTTTCTATACCTACAATGAGCAGTTCTTC.

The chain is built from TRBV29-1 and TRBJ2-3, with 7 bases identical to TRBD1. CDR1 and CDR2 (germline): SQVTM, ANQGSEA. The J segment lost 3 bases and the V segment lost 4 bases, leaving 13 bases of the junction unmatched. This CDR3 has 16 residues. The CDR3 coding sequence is TGCAGCGTTGTTATCCCCTGGGGGACAGAGACAGATACGCAGTATTTT. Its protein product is CSVVIPWGTETDTQYF.

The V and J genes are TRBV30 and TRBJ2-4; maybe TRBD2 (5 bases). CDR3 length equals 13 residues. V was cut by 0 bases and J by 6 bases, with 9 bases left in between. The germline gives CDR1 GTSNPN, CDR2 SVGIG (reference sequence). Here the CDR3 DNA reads TGTGCCTGGAGTGTCAGCGGAAGAAACATTCAGTACTTC. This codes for CAWSVSGRNIQYF.

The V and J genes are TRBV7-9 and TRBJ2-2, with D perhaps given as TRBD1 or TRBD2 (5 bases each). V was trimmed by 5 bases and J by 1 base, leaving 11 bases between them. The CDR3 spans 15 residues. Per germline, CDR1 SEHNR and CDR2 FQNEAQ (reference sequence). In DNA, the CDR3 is TGTGCCAGCAGCCGGGACCTGAGGAACACCGGGGAGCTGTTTTTT. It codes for CASSRDLRNTGELFF.

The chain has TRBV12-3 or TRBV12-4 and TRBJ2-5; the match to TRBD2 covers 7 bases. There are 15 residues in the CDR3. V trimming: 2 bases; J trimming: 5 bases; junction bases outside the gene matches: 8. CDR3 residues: CASSLWPSGGETQYF. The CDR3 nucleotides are TGTGCCAGCAGTTTATGGCCTAGCGGAGGGGAGACCCAGTACTTC.

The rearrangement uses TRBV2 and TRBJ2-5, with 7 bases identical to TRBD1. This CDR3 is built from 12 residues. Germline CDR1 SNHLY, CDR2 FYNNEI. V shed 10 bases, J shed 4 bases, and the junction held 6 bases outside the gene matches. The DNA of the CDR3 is TGTGCCACCCAGGGACAGCGAGAGACCCAGTACTTC. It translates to CATQGQRETQYF.

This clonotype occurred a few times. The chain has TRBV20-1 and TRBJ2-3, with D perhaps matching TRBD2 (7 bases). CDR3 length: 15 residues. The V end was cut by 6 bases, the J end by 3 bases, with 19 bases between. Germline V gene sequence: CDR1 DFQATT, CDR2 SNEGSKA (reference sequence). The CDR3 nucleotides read TGCAGTGCGCGAAATACGGGGGGCCCGACAGATACGCAGTATTTT. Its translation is CSARNTGGPTDTQYF.

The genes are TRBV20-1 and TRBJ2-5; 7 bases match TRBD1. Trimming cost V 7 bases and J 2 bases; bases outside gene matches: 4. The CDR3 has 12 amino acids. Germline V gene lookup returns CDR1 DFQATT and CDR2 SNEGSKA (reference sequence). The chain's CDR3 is CSGNRGQETQYF. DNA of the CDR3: TGCAGTGGCAACAGGGGACAAGAGACCCAGTACTTC.

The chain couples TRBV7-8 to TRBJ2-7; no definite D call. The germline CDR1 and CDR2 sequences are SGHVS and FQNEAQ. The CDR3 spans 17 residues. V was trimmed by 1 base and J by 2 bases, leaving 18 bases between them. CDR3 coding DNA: TGTGCCAGCAGCTTAGTTTTCCTGGGCGCAGCAACCTACGAGCAGTACTTC. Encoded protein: CASSLVFLGAATYEQYF.

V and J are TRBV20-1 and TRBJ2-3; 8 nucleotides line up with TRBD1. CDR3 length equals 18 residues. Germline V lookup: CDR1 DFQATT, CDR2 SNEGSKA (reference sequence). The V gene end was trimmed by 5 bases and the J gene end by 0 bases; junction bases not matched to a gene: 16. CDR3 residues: CSASTGGRKYTSTDTQYF. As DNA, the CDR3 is TGCAGTGCTTCTACAGGGGGAAGAAAGTATACTAGCACAGATACGCAGTATTTT.

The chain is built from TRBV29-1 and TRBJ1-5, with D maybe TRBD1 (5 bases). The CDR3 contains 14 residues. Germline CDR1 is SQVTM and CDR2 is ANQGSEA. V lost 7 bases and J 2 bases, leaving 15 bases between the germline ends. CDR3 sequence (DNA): TGCAGCGCCAGAGAGGGGCCAGGCAATCAGCCCCAGCATTTT. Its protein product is CSAREGPGNQPQHF.

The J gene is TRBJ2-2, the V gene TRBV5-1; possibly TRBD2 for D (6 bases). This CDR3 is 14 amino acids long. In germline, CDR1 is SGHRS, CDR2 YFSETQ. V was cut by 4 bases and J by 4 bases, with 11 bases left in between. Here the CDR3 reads CASSLGTFTGELFF. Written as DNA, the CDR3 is TGCGCCAGCAGCCTCGGGACTTTCACCGGGGAGCTGTTTTTT.

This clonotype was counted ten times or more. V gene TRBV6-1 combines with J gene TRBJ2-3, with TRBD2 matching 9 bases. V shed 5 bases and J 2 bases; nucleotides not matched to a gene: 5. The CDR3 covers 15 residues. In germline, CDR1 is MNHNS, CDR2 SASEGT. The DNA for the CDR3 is TGTGCCAGCAGTCCGCGGACTAGCGACACAGATACGCAGTATTTT. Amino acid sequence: CASSPRTSDTDTQYF.